These T cell receptor beta chains were read from a single sample in a study of blood T cell repertoires in COVID-19. TCRdb's copy holds only in-frame clones and misses some; the assay was immunoSEQ multiplex PCR. Here the sample spans some 180,000 clones, less than 80% being singletons. The specimen sequenced was PBMCs or T cells enriched from blood (not recorded which). The source is a woman in her 70s in a cohort exposed to, infected with or recovered from COVID-19 (not recorded which). The CDR3 runs from the conserved cysteine through the conserved F or W. D genes are given only for firm matches. Expanded clones get a size class; other rows say once, few or many, or leave the size out.

CAIRQGNTEAFF	TGTGCCATTAGACAGGGGAACACTGAAGCTTTCTTT	TRBV10-3	TRBD1	TRBJ1-1	.
CASSLIGVVDTQYF	TGTGCCAGCAGCTTAATCGGAGTAGTAGATACGCAGTATTTT	TRBV11-3	.	TRBJ2-3	.
CASSLRGGRAYNEQFF	TGTGCCAGCAGTTTACGGGGGGGGAGGGCCTACAATGAGCAGTTCTTC	TRBV28	TRBD2	TRBJ2-1	.
CASISSYNSPLHF	TGTGCCAGCATTAGCTCCTATAATTCACCCCTCCACTTT	TRBV2	.	TRBJ1-6	.
CASSVDRGETQYF	TGTGCCAGCAGCGTAGATCGAGGAGAGACCCAGTACTTC	TRBV9	.	TRBJ2-5	few
CASSSDRAYGYTF	TGTGCCAGCAGTTCCGACAGGGCCTATGGCTACACCTTC	TRBV6-5	TRBD1	TRBJ1-2	.
CATSDGGPDRAQHF	TGTGCCACCAGTGATGGAGGCCCGGACAGGGCCCAGCATTTT	TRBV24-1	TRBD1	TRBJ1-5	.
CASSSGTGAYEQYF	TGTGCCAGCAGCTCCGGGACAGGAGCCTACGAGCAGTACTTC	TRBV28	TRBD1	TRBJ2-7	.
CASSSSGTSSYEQYF	TGTGCCAGCAGTTCCAGCGGGACTAGCTCCTACGAGCAGTACTTC	TRBV28	TRBD2	TRBJ2-7	.
CASSRQFREQYF	TGTGCCAGCAGCCGCCAATTCAGAGAGCAGTACTTC	TRBV5-6	.	TRBJ2-7	.
CASSHRGTLLQETQYF	TGTGCCAGCAGCCACCGGGGGACGCTACTTCAAGAGACCCAGTACTTC	TRBV7-9	.	TRBJ2-5	.
CASSPRGTRETQYF	TGTGCCAGTAGTCCCCGAGGGACTAGAGAGACCCAGTACTTC	TRBV19	TRBD2	TRBJ2-5	.
CASTPWAGTSTDTQYF	TGTGCCAGCACCCCATGGGCGGGAACTAGCACAGATACGCAGTATTTT	TRBV7-9	.	TRBJ2-3	.
CATRQVSNQPQHF	TGTGCCACCCGACAGGTGAGCAATCAGCCCCAGCATTTT	TRBV6-5	.	TRBJ1-5	few
CASSAGAGFGQETQYF	TGTGCCAGCAGCGCTGGGGCCGGGTTCGGCCAAGAGACCCAGTACTTC	TRBV9	.	TRBJ2-5	.
CASSKEGTSGRLGETQYF	TGTGCCAGCAGCAAAGAGGGGACTAGCGGGAGATTAGGAGAGACCCAGTACTTC	TRBV21-1	.	TRBJ2-5	.
CASGGLDTDTQYF	TGTGCCAGCGGGGGGTTGGATACAGATACGCAGTATTTT	TRBV6-5	.	TRBJ2-3	.
CASSKTGNPYEQYF	TGTGCCAGTAGCAAGACAGGGAACCCCTACGAGCAGTACTTC	TRBV19	TRBD1	TRBJ2-7	once
CASSFAARRDEKLFF	TGTGCCAGCAGTTTTGCGGCAAGGCGAGATGAAAAACTGTTTTTT	TRBV27	.	TRBJ1-4	once
CASSPLGGVYGYTF	TGTGCCAGCAGCCCCCTAGGAGGGGTCTATGGCTACACCTTC	TRBV7-9	.	TRBJ1-2	.
CASSIRGSMNTEAFF	TGTGCCAGCAGCATCCGGGGGTCAATGAACACTGAAGCTTTCTTT	TRBV7-9	.	TRBJ1-1	.
CASRGIQGILATNEKLFF	TGTGCCAGCAGGGGTATACAGGGGATTTTAGCAACTAATGAAAAACTGTTTTTT	TRBV28	TRBD1	TRBJ1-4	.
CASSAGTSGNNEQFF	TGTGCCAGTAGTGCCGGGACTAGCGGGAACAATGAGCAGTTCTTC	TRBV19	TRBD2	TRBJ2-1	.
CASGGGPQPADTQYF	TGTGCCAGTGGGGGGGGGCCACAGCCGGCAGATACGCAGTATTTT	TRBV2	.	TRBJ2-3	.
CATSDPQGENSGANVLTF	TGTGCCACCAGTGACCCTCAGGGGGAGAACTCTGGGGCCAACGTCCTGACTTTC	TRBV24-1	TRBD1	TRBJ2-6	.
CASSLSGAGITEAFF	TGTGCCAGCAGCTTAAGTGGGGCTGGTATAACTGAAGCTTTCTTT	TRBV7-3	.	TRBJ1-1	.
CASSLRQQETQYF	TGTGCCAGCAGCCTGCGACAGCAAGAGACCCAGTACTTC	TRBV11-2	.	TRBJ2-5	.
CASSSPGRGPSEQYF	TGTGCCAGCAGCTCCCCGGGAAGGGGGCCCAGCGAGCAGTACTTC	TRBV21-1	.	TRBJ2-7	few